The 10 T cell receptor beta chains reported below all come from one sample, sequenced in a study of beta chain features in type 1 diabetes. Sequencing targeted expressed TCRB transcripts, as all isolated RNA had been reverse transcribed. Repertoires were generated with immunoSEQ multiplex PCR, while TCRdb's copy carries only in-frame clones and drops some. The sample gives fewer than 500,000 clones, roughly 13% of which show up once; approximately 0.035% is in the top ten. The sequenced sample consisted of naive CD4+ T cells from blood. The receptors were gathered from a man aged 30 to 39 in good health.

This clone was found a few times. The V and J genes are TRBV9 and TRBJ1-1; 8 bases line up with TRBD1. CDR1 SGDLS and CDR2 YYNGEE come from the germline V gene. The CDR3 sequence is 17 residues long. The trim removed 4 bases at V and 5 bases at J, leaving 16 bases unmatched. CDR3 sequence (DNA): TGTGCCAGCAGCCCCTCTGGGGGAGCAGGGGGCCTTACTGAAGCTTTCTTT. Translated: CASSPSGGAGGLTEAFF.

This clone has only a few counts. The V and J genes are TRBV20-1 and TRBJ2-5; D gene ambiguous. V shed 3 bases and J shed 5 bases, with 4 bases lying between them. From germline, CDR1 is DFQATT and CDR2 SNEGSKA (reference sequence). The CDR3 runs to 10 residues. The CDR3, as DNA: TGCAGTGCTAGCTACGAGACCCAGTACTTC. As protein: CSASYETQYF.

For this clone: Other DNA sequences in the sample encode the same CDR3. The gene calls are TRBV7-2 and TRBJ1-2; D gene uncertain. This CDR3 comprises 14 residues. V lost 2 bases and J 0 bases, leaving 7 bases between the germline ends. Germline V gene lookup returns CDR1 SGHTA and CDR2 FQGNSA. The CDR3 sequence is CASSLTGANYGYTF. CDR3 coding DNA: TGTGCCAGCAGCTTAACGGGAGCTAACTATGGCTACACCTTC. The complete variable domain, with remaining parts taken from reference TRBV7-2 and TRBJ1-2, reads GAGVSQSPSNKVTEKGKDVELRCDPISGHTALYWYRQSLGQGLEFLIYFQGNSAPDKSGLPSDRFSAERTGGSVSTLTIQRTQQEDSAVYLCASSLTGANYGYTFGSGTRLTVV.

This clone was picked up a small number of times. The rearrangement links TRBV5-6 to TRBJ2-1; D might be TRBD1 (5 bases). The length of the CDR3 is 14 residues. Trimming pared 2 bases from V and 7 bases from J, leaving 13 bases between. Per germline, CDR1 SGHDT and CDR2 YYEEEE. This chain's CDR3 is CASSFGALENEQFF. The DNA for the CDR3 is TGTGCCAGCAGCTTTGGGGCACTGGAGAATGAGCAGTTCTTC. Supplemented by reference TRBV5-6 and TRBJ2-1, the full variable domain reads DAGVTQSPTHLIKTRGQQVTLRCSPKSGHDTVSWYQQALGQGPQFIFQYYEEEERQRGNFPDRFSGHQFPNYSSELNVNALLLGDSALYLCASSFGALENEQFFGPGTRLTVL.

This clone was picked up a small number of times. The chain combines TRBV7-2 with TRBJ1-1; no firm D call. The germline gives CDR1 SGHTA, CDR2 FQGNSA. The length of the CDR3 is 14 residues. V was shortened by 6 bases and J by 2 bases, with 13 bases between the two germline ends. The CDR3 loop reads CASRPAGPNTEAFF. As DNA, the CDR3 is TGTGCCAGCAGACCGGCCGGACCCAACACTGAAGCTTTCTTT.

CDR3: CSVEPIQGYNTEAFF. The CDR3 DNA is TGCAGCGTCGAACCCATACAGGGGTATAACACTGAAGCTTTCTTT. The chain links TRBV29-1 to TRBJ1-1; 7 bases map to TRBD1. V shed 6 bases and J 2 bases; nucleotides not matched to a gene: 12. The CDR3 spans 15 residues. Germline lookup yields CDR1 SQVTM and CDR2 ANQGSEA.

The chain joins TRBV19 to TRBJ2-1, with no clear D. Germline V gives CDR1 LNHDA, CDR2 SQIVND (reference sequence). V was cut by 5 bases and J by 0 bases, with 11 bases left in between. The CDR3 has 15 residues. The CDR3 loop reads CASSPRISSYNEQFF. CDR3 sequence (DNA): TGTGCCAGTAGTCCCAGGATCAGCTCCTACAATGAGCAGTTCTTC.

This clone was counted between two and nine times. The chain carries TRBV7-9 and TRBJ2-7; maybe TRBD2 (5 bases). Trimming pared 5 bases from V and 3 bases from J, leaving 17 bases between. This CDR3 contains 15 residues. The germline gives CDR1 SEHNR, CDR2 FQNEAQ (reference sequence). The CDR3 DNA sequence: TGTGCCAGCAGCCCGTCGCGCGGGCTACACTACGAGCAGTACGTC. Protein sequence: CASSPSRGLHYEQYV.

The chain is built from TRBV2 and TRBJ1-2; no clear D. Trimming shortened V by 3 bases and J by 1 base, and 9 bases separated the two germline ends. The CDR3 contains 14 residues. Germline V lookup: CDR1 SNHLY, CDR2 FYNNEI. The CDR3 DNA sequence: TGTGCCAGCAGTGAGGTCAGGAGTAACTATGGCTACACCTTC. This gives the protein CASSEVRSNYGYTF.

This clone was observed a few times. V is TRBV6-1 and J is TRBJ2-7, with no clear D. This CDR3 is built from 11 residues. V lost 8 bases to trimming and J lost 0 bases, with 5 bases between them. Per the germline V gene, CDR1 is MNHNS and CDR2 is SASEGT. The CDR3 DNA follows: TGTGCCAGCGATAGCTCCTACGAGCAGTACTTC. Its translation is CASDSSYEQYF.